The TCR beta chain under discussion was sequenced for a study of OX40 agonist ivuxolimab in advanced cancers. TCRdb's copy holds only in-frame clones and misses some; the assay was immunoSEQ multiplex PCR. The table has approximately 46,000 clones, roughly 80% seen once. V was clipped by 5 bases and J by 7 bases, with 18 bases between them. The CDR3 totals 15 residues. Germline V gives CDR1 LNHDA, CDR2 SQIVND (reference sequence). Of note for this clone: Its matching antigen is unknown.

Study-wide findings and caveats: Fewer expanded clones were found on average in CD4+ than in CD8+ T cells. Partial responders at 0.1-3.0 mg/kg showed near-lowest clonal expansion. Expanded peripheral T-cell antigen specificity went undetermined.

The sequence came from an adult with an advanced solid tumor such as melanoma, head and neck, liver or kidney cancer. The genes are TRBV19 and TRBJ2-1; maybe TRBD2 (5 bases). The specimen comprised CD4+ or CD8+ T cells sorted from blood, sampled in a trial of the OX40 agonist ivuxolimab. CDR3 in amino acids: CASSPEGLAQNEQFF. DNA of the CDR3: TGTGCCAGTAGTCCTGAAGGGCTAGCCCAAAATGAGCAGTTCTTC.